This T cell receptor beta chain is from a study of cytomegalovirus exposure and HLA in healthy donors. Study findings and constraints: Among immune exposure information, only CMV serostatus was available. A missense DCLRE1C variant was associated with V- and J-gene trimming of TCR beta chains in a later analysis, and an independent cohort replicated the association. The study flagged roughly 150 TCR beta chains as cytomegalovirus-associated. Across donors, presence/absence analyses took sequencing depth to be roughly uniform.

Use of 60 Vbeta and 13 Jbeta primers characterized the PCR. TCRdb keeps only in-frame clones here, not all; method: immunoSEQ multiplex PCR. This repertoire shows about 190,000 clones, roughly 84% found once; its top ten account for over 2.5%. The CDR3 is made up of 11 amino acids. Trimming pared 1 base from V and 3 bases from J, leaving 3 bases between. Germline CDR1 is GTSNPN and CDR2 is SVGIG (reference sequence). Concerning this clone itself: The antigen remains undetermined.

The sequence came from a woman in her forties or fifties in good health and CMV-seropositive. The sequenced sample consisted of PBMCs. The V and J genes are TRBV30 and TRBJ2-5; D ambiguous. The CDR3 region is CAWSGEETQYF. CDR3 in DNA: TGTGCCTGGAGTGGAGAAGAGACCCAGTACTTC.